Listed below are T cell receptor beta chains from one sample, sequenced in a study of blood T cell repertoires in COVID-19. Sequencing was performed with immunoSEQ multiplex PCR; in TCRdb, only in-frame clones are kept and a portion is missing. This sample yields 200,000 to 300,000 clones, of which roughly 80% are seen a single time; 6.5% to 8.5% belongs to the top ten. The sequencing input was peripheral blood. These TCRs come from a woman at least 80 years old with COVID-19, enrolled during active disease. CDR3s include the opening cysteine and the closing phenylalanine or tryptophan. The D gene is left open where the match is weak. Only some rows state a clone size, as once, few, many or a class for expanded clones.

CDR3aa: CASSPGAGEPYEQYF
CDR3nt: TGTGCCAGCAGCCCAGGGGCAGGGGAGCCCTACGAGCAGTACTTC
v_gene: TRBV7-2
j_gene: TRBJ2-7
d_gene: .
abundance: .

CDR3aa: CASSFPSGLAPDEQYF
CDR3nt: TGTGCCAGCAGCTTTCCGTCGGGACTAGCCCCTGACGAGCAGTACTTC
v_gene: TRBV7-2
j_gene: TRBJ2-7
d_gene: TRBD2
abundance: .

CDR3aa: CASSSHTRNTIYF
CDR3nt: TGTGCCAGCAGTTCACATACCCGAAACACCATATATTTT
v_gene: TRBV11-2
j_gene: TRBJ1-3
d_gene: .
abundance: few

CDR3aa: CASSLLGPGDQPQHF
CDR3nt: TGTGCCAGCAGTTTATTAGGCCCCGGGGATCAGCCCCAGCATTTT
v_gene: TRBV27
j_gene: TRBJ1-5
d_gene: .
abundance: .

CDR3aa: CASSPGGLPNSPLHF
CDR3nt: TGTGCCAGCAGTCCCGGGGGACTCCCGAATTCACCCCTCCACTTT
v_gene: TRBV28
j_gene: TRBJ1-6
d_gene: .
abundance: .

CDR3aa: CASLWEEGKNIQYF
CDR3nt: TGTGCCAGCCTTTGGGAGGAGGGTAAAAACATTCAGTACTTC
v_gene: TRBV2
j_gene: TRBJ2-4
d_gene: .
abundance: once

CDR3aa: CAISERGGKYDTIYF
CDR3nt: TGTGCCATCAGTGAGAGAGGGGGCAAGTATGACACCATATATTTT
v_gene: TRBV10-3
j_gene: TRBJ1-3
d_gene: TRBD1
abundance: .

CDR3aa: CAISDRAANTEAFF
CDR3nt: TGTGCCATCAGTGACAGGGCGGCGAACACTGAAGCTTTCTTT
v_gene: TRBV10-3
j_gene: TRBJ1-1
d_gene: .
abundance: .

CDR3aa: CASSLGGLPAQYF
CDR3nt: TGCGCCAGCAGCTTGGGGGGGCTGCCGGCCCAGTACTTC
v_gene: TRBV5-1
j_gene: TRBJ2-5
d_gene: .
abundance: .

CDR3aa: CASSGSGSYGYTF
CDR3nt: TGTGCCAGCAGCGGGTCGGGTAGCTATGGCTACACCTTC
v_gene: TRBV12-3/TRBV12-4
j_gene: TRBJ1-2
d_gene: .
abundance: few

CDR3aa: CASSWTVNTEAFF
CDR3nt: TGTGCCAGCAGCTGGACAGTGAACACTGAAGCTTTCTTT
v_gene: TRBV11-2
j_gene: TRBJ1-1
d_gene: .
abundance: few

CDR3aa: CASSSRTGESSPLHF
CDR3nt: TGTGCCAGCAGTTCTAGGACAGGGGAGTCTTCACCCCTCCACTTT
v_gene: TRBV6-6
j_gene: TRBJ1-6
d_gene: TRBD1
abundance: .

CDR3aa: CASSQVDRFSEAFF
CDR3nt: TGTGCCAGCAGCCAAGTGGACAGATTTTCTGAAGCTTTCTTT
v_gene: TRBV4-2
j_gene: TRBJ1-1
d_gene: .
abundance: once

CDR3aa: CAWSVFVGAEEYF
CDR3nt: TGTGCCTGGAGTGTATTCGTCGGAGCTGAGGAGTACTTC
v_gene: TRBV30
j_gene: TRBJ2-7
d_gene: .
abundance: .

CDR3aa: CASSLNAGGTDTQYF
CDR3nt: TGTGCCAGCAGCTTAAACGCAGGGGGCACAGATACGCAGTATTTT
v_gene: TRBV11-2
j_gene: TRBJ2-3
d_gene: .
abundance: .

CDR3aa: CASSLNRVEAFF
CDR3nt: TGTGCCAGCAGCTTAAACAGGGTTGAAGCTTTCTTT
v_gene: TRBV7-9
j_gene: TRBJ1-1
d_gene: .
abundance: .

CDR3aa: CASSTAGFYGYTF
CDR3nt: TGTGCCAGCAGCACCGCAGGGTTCTATGGCTACACCTTC
v_gene: TRBV6-5
j_gene: TRBJ1-2
d_gene: .
abundance: .

CDR3aa: CASSPPGTSGTAADTQYF
CDR3nt: TGTGCCAGCTCACCACCAGGGACTAGCGGGACGGCGGCAGATACGCAGTATTTT
v_gene: TRBV18
j_gene: TRBJ2-3
d_gene: TRBD2
abundance: .

CDR3aa: CASSYGQGGYGYTF
CDR3nt: TGCGCCAGCAGCTATGGACAGGGAGGCTATGGCTACACCTTC
v_gene: TRBV5-1
j_gene: TRBJ1-2
d_gene: TRBD1
abundance: .

CDR3aa: CASSLGGTVYGYTF
CDR3nt: TGCGCCAGCAGCTTGGGTGGGACAGTCTATGGCTACACCTTC
v_gene: TRBV5-1
j_gene: TRBJ1-2
d_gene: TRBD1
abundance: .

CDR3aa: CASSPGGATEAFF
CDR3nt: TGTGCCAGCAGCCCAGGGGGCGCGACTGAAGCTTTCTTT
v_gene: TRBV7-6
j_gene: TRBJ1-1
d_gene: TRBD1
abundance: .

CDR3aa: CASSSGGSPWTQYF
CDR3nt: TGTGCCAGCAGTTCTGGCGGCTCCCCGTGGACCCAGTACTTC
v_gene: TRBV6-5
j_gene: TRBJ2-5
d_gene: .
abundance: .

CDR3aa: CSAGTSLADTQYF
CDR3nt: TGCAGCGCGGGGACTAGCCTCGCAGATACGCAGTATTTT
v_gene: TRBV29-1
j_gene: TRBJ2-3
d_gene: TRBD2
abundance: .

CDR3aa: CASSLSPLTSGRGYEQYF
CDR3nt: TGTGCCAGCAGCTTAAGCCCTCTAACTAGCGGGAGGGGATACGAGCAGTACTTC
v_gene: TRBV7-3
j_gene: TRBJ2-7
d_gene: TRBD2
abundance: .

CDR3aa: CASSPTSGAYNEQFF
CDR3nt: TGTGCCAGCAGCCCGACTAGCGGGGCCTACAATGAGCAGTTCTTC
v_gene: TRBV4-2
j_gene: TRBJ2-1
d_gene: TRBD2
abundance: .

CDR3aa: CASSLAGGPSYNEQFF
CDR3nt: TGTGCCAGCAGTCTAGCGGGAGGACCCTCCTACAATGAGCAGTTCTTC
v_gene: TRBV6-2/TRBV6-3
j_gene: TRBJ2-1
d_gene: TRBD2
abundance: many

CDR3aa: CASSQSQGKGYEKLFF
CDR3nt: TGTGCCAGCAGCCAATCTCAGGGAAAGGGGTATGAAAAACTGTTTTTT
v_gene: TRBV16
j_gene: TRBJ1-4
d_gene: .
abundance: .

CDR3aa: CASSMGQSSGNTIYF
CDR3nt: TGTGCCAGTAGTATGGGACAGAGCTCTGGAAACACCATATATTTT
v_gene: TRBV19
j_gene: TRBJ1-3
d_gene: TRBD1
abundance: .

CDR3aa: CASSSGLAGSVSGANVLTF
CDR3nt: TGTGCCAGCAGCTCCGGACTAGCGGGTTCGGTCTCTGGGGCCAACGTCCTGACTTTC
v_gene: TRBV7-9
j_gene: TRBJ2-6
d_gene: TRBD2
abundance: .

CDR3aa: CASSLNRGDGYTF
CDR3nt: TGTGCCAGCAGCTTAAATCGGGGAGACGGCTACACCTTC
v_gene: TRBV7-3
j_gene: TRBJ1-2
d_gene: .
abundance: few

CDR3aa: CASTPGQGWGTEAFF
CDR3nt: TGTGCCAGCACCCCGGGACAAGGCTGGGGCACTGAAGCTTTCTTT
v_gene: TRBV6-6
j_gene: TRBJ1-1
d_gene: .
abundance: .

CDR3aa: CATSDSGQLSYEQYF
CDR3nt: TGTGCCACCAGTGATTCCGGACAGCTTTCCTACGAGCAGTACTTC
v_gene: TRBV24-1
j_gene: TRBJ2-7
d_gene: .
abundance: .

CDR3aa: CASSYLAGEEETQYF
CDR3nt: TGTGCCAGCAGTTACTTAGCGGGAGAAGAAGAGACCCAGTACTTC
v_gene: TRBV6-2/TRBV6-3
j_gene: TRBJ2-5
d_gene: TRBD2
abundance: .

CDR3aa: CASSGQGAETQYF
CDR3nt: TGTGCCAGCTCAGGACAGGGGGCAGAGACCCAGTACTTC
v_gene: TRBV18
j_gene: TRBJ2-5
d_gene: TRBD1
abundance: .

CDR3aa: CASSYVRGPRTDTQYF
CDR3nt: TGTGCCAGCAGTTACGTAAGGGGGCCTCGCACAGATACGCAGTATTTT
v_gene: TRBV6-2/TRBV6-3
j_gene: TRBJ2-3
d_gene: TRBD1
abundance: .

CDR3aa: CASSVGSAFTGELFF
CDR3nt: TGTGCCAGCAGCGTAGGTAGCGCGTTCACCGGGGAGCTGTTTTTT
v_gene: TRBV9
j_gene: TRBJ2-2
d_gene: .
abundance: .

CDR3aa: CASSQSVAGLEQYF
CDR3nt: TGTGCCAGCAGCCAAAGCGTGGCGGGACTCGAGCAGTACTTC
v_gene: TRBV3-1/TRBV3-2
j_gene: TRBJ2-7
d_gene: .
abundance: .

CDR3aa: CASSLERRTSGRGDTQYF
CDR3nt: TGTGCCAGCAGCTTAGAACGTAGGACTAGCGGGAGAGGAGATACGCAGTATTTT
v_gene: TRBV11-3
j_gene: TRBJ2-3
d_gene: TRBD2
abundance: .

CDR3aa: CASSPGRGRSTDTQYF
CDR3nt: TGTGCCAGCAGCCCCGGGCGAGGGCGGAGCACAGATACGCAGTATTTT
v_gene: TRBV5-4
j_gene: TRBJ2-3
d_gene: .
abundance: .

CDR3aa: CASSEKPHGQAGHEQYF
CDR3nt: TGTGCCAGCAGTGAAAAACCCCATGGACAGGCGGGACACGAGCAGTACTTC
v_gene: TRBV6-1
j_gene: TRBJ2-7
d_gene: .
abundance: .

CDR3aa: CASSPGQGKPGELFF
CDR3nt: TGTGCCAGCTCACCGGGACAGGGAAAACCCGGGGAGCTGTTTTTT
v_gene: TRBV18
j_gene: TRBJ2-2
d_gene: TRBD1
abundance: .

CDR3aa: CASSLAGIRGKFF
CDR3nt: TGTGCCAGCAGCTTGGCCGGAATAAGGGGAAAGTTCTTC
v_gene: TRBV5-4
j_gene: TRBJ2-1
d_gene: .
abundance: .

CDR3aa: CSVEEQVGEQYF
CDR3nt: TGCAGCGTTGAAGAACAGGTCGGCGAGCAGTACTTC
v_gene: TRBV29-1
j_gene: TRBJ2-7
d_gene: .
abundance: .

CDR3aa: CASSLISSGGVYNSPLHF
CDR3nt: TGCGCCAGCAGCTTGATTTCATCAGGCGGGGTCTATAATTCACCCCTCCACTTT
v_gene: TRBV5-1
j_gene: TRBJ1-6
d_gene: .
abundance: .

CDR3aa: CASSYPTGGYTEAFF
CDR3nt: TGTGCCAGTAGTTACCCCACAGGGGGCTACACTGAAGCTTTCTTT
v_gene: TRBV19
j_gene: TRBJ1-1
d_gene: TRBD1
abundance: .

CDR3aa: CASSKQGADTQYF
CDR3nt: TGTGCCAGCAGTAAACAGGGGGCAGATACGCAGTATTTT
v_gene: TRBV6-4
j_gene: TRBJ2-3
d_gene: TRBD1
abundance: .

CDR3aa: CASSEVRRGPEVPLHF
CDR3nt: TGTGCCAGCAGTGAGGTACGGAGGGGGCCGGAGGTCCCCCTCCACTTT
v_gene: TRBV6-4
j_gene: TRBJ1-6
d_gene: TRBD1
abundance: .

CDR3aa: CASSQDRNRHSPLHF
CDR3nt: TGTGCCAGCAGCCAAGATCGGAACAGACATTCACCCCTCCACTTT
v_gene: TRBV14
j_gene: TRBJ1-6
d_gene: .
abundance: .

CDR3aa: CASSVAPSPQDEQYF
CDR3nt: TGTGCCAGCAGCGTAGCTCCATCGCCCCAGGACGAGCAGTACTTC
v_gene: TRBV9
j_gene: TRBJ2-7
d_gene: .
abundance: few

CDR3aa: CASSYSKARGWTQREVAFF
CDR3nt: TGTGCCAGCAGTTACTCGAAGGCCAGGGGGTGGACCCAGCGTGAAGTAGCTTTCTTT
v_gene: TRBV6-2/TRBV6-3
j_gene: TRBJ1-1
d_gene: TRBD1
abundance: .